Reported below is one T cell receptor beta chain. Its antigen is as yet unknown. Mismatch with germline at one junction end may stem from a read error. The V gene's germline CDR1 is SGDLS and CDR2 YYNGEE. The CDR3 runs to 15 residues. This specimen comes from a study of blood T cells in healthy people across ages. Overall study findings and caveats: Age brought a roughly linear fall in TCR beta diversity measured per million T cells.

There were healthy Caucasian individuals from Russia, aged about 6 to 95, serving as donors. With a J-beta primer mix and a sample-barcoded 5' primer, a second PCR ran roughly 6 to 11 cycles. Every single cDNA molecule received a tag from a template-switch adaptor with 12 random nucleotides. Each CDR3 protein gets one entry after TCRdb re-called the 5' RACE reads with MiXCR. The data hold hundreds of thousands of distinct CDR3 sequences, with 52% observed a single time. The receptor comes from a woman older than 75 in good health. The V gene is TRBV9, the J gene TRBJ2-3, with 8 nucleotides matching TRBD1. Sequenced sample: blood. In DNA form, the CDR3 reads TGTGCCGGCAGCGTAGGACAGGGTGGTACAGATACGCAGTATTTT. Translated: CAGSVGQGGTDTQYF.